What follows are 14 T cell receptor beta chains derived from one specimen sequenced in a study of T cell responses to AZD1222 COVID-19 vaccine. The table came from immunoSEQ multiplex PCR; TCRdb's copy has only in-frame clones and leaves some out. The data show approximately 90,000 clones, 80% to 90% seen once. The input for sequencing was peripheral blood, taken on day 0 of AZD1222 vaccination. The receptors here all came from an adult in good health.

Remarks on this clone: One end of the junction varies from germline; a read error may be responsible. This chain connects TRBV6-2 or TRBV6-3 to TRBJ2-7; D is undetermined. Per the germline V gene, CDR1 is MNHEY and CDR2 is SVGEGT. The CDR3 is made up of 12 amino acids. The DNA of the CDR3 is TGTGCCAGCAGTTACTCGAACCGCCCTCCCCACTTC. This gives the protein CASSYSNRPPHF.

The CDR3 DNA is TGTGCCAGCAGTTCCGGACAGGGTGGTCAGCCCCAGCATTTT. Its protein is CASSSGQGGQPQHF. The V call is TRBV27, the J call TRBJ1-5, with 8 nucleotides matching TRBD1. The germline CDR1 and CDR2 sequences are MNHEY and SMNVEV (reference sequence). J was trimmed by 6 bases and V by 4 bases; bases with no gene match: 5. This CDR3 contains 14 residues.

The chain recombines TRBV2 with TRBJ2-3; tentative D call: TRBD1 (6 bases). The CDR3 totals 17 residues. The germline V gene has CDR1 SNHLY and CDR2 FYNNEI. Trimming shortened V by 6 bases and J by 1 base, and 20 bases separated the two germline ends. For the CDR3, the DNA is TGTGCCAGCAGCATTTCGACCGAGAGACAGGGCACAGATACGCAGTATTTT. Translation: CASSISTERQGTDTQYF.

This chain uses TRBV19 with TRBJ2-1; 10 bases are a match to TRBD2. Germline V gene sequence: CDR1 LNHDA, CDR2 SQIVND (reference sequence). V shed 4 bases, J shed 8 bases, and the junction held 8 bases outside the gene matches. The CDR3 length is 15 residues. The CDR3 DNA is TGTGCCAGTAGTAGTTCTAGCGGGAGTGTGTATGAGCAGTTCTTC. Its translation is CASSSSSGSVYEQFF.

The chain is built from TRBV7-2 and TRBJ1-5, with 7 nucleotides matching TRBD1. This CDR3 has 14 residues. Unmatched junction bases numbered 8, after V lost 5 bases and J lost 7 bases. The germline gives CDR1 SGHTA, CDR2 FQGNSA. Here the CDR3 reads CASSTDRVAQPQHF. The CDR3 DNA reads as TGTGCCAGCAGCACTGACAGGGTGGCCCAGCCCCAGCATTTT.

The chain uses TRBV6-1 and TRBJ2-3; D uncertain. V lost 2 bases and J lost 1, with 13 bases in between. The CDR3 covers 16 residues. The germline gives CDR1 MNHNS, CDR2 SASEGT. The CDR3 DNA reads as TGTGCCAGCAGTGAAAACTCCTTACTACGCACAGATACGCAGTATTTT. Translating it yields CASSENSLLRTDTQYF.

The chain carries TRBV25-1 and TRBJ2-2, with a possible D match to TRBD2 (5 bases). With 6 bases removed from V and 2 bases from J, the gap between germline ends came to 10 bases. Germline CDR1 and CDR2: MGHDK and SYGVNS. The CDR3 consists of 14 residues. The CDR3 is CASSTTGNTGELFF. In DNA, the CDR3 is TGTGCCAGCAGCACGACGGGAAACACCGGGGAGCTGTTTTTT.

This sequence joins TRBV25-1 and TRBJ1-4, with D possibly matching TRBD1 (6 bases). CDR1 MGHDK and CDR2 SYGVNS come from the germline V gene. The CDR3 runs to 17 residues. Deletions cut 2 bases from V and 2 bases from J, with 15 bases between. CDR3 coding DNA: TGTGCCAGCAGTGAACGCCCCGCGGGGGGCACTAATGAAAAACTGTTTTTT. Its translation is CASSERPAGGTNEKLFF.

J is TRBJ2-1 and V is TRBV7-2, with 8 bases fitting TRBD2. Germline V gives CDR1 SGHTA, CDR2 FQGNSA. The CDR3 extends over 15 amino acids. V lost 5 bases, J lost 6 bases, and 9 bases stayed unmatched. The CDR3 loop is CASSLQSGSFNEQFF. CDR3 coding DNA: TGTGCCAGCAGCCTTCAAAGCGGGAGTTTCAATGAGCAGTTCTTC.

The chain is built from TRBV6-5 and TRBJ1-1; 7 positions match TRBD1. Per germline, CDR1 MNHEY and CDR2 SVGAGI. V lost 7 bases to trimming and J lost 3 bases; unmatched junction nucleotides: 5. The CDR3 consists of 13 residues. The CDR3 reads CASTPGGHTEAFF. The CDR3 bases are TGTGCCAGCACCCCAGGGGGGCACACTGAAGCTTTCTTT.

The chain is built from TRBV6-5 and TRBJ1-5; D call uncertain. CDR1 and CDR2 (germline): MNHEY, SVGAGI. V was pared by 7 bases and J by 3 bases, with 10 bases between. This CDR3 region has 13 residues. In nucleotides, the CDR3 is TGTGCCAGCACCCCCGAGAACAATCAGCCCCAGCATTTT. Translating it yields CASTPENNQPQHF.

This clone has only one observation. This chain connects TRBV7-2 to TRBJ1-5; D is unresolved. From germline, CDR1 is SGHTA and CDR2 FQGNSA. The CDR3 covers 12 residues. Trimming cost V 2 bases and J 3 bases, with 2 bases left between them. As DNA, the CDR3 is TGTGCCAGCAGCTTATACAATCAGCCCCAGCATTTT. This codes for CASSLYNQPQHF.

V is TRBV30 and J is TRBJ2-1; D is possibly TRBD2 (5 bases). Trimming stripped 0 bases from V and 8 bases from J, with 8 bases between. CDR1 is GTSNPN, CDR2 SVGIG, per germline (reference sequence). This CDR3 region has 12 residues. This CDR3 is CAWSVSSHEQFF. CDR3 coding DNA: TGTGCCTGGAGTGTCTCTAGCCATGAGCAGTTCTTC.

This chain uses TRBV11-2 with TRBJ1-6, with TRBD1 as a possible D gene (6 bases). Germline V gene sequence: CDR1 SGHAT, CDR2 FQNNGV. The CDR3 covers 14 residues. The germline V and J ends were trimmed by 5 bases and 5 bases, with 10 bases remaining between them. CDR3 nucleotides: TGTGCCAGCAGCCACGGACAGAATAATTCACCCCTCCACTTT. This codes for CASSHGQNNSPLHF.